A selection of T cell receptor beta chains follows, all from one sample in a study of CD8 T cells in ankylosing spondylitis. Each CDR3 protein is one row after TCRdb ran MiXCR on the 5' RACE reads. The sample comprises 150,000 to 200,000 distinct CDR3 sequences, around 13% of which are singletons, and 9.5% to 12% rests with the top ten. Sequences were obtained from blood, either unsorted or a sorted T cell fraction (not recorded which). Receptors were obtained from a female donor with ankylosing spondylitis or in good health (not recorded which). The conserved cysteine and the conserved F or W are not part of the CDR3 here.

j_gene	v_gene	CDR3aa
TRBJ2-1	TRBV25-1	ASSELSGLAGGKYNEQF
TRBJ1-2	TRBV20-1	SAPWTGPGGYT
TRBJ2-5	TRBV7-2	AVEGGQETQY
TRBJ1-2	TRBV30	AWSEDSNYGYT
TRBJ2-7	TRBV5-1	ASSLIGGPTEQY
TRBJ1-5	TRBV3-1	ASSQEGSLNQPQH
TRBJ2-3	TRBV20-1	SAPQIDRAGTDTQY
TRBJ2-2	TRBV9	ASSVWGRAPGELF
TRBJ2-7	TRBV11-1	ASSLSSEQY
TRBJ2-3	TRBV5-1	ASTQNTDTQY
TRBJ2-2	TRBV4-3	ASSQTPGLKTGELF
TRBJ2-7	TRBV5-6	ASSLILREFPRRSYEQY
TRBJ1-2	TRBV3-1	ASSHDRNRYGYT
TRBJ1-1	TRBV7-3	ASSPQGDATEAF
TRBJ2-7	TRBV7-9	ASSLGGTTYEQY
TRBJ2-1	TRBV12-3/TRBV12-4	ASSYGGGPSHNEQF
TRBJ1-5	TRBV29-1	SGGMGREGQPQH
TRBJ2-1	TRBV2	ASRDLGLAGGNRVNEQF
TRBJ2-5	TRBV11-1	ASSLLRGLTQETQY
TRBJ1-5	TRBV6-2/TRBV6-3	ASSYEQPNSNQPQH
TRBJ2-7	TRBV18	ASSATEEQPIYEQY
TRBJ2-7	TRBV5-6	ASSLGSGYEQY
TRBJ2-7	TRBV6-2/TRBV6-3	ASSYDSLTGRSLY
TRBJ2-5	TRBV20-1	SADASTSGRKTQY
TRBJ2-7	TRBV20-1	SAADPIAGDTYEQY
TRBJ2-1	TRBV19	ASSIWGASGSWNEQF
TRBJ2-7	TRBV20-1	SANLADFYEQY
TRBJ1-2	TRBV3-1	ASSQDNDRGAGYT
TRBJ1-6	TRBV4-3	ASSQDLLGGRNSPLH
TRBJ1-2	TRBV6-5	ASSYSIGGEDYGYT
TRBJ1-6	TRBV27	ASSERGGSPLH
TRBJ2-5	TRBV5-1	ASSLSTGAETQY
TRBJ2-1	TRBV10-3	AISDGDDEQF
TRBJ2-1	TRBV24-1	ATSDLYRARTNEQF
TRBJ2-7	TRBV4-3	ASSQVGMVGPQGSSYEQY
TRBJ1-6	TRBV7-2	AAKAGGWDSPLH
TRBJ1-2	TRBV29-1	SDQQGDYGYT
TRBJ1-5	TRBV2	ASREPGQGSQPQH
TRBJ1-1	TRBV20-1	SARGVAFTSGTEAF
TRBJ2-1	TRBV12-5	ASGPNTSGSYNEQF
TRBJ2-4	TRBV6-2/TRBV6-3	ASSPPGTGVKGKNIQY
TRBJ2-7	TRBV12-3/TRBV12-4	ASSYASGRIPYEQY
TRBJ1-3	TRBV7-6	ASSLGGKNSGNTIY
TRBJ1-1	TRBV12-3/TRBV12-4	ASRGDLVAF
TRBJ1-5	TRBV5-6	ASSLAGKQPQH
TRBJ2-1	TRBV12-3/TRBV12-4	ASSLATSGSVGNEQF
TRBJ2-3	TRBV30	AWRSDFGASGVTQY